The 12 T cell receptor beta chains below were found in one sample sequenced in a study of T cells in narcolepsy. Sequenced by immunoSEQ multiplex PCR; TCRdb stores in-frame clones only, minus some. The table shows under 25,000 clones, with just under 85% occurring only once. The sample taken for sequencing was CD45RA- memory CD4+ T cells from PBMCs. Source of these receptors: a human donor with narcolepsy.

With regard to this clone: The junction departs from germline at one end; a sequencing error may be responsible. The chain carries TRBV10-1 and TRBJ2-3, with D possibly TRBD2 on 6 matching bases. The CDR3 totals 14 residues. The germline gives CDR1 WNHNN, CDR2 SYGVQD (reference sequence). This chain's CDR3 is CAGSRTTRTDTQYF. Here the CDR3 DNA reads TGCGCCGGCAGCAGGACTACCCGCACAGATACGCAGTATTTT.

The CDR3 spells CASSLGQGNTEAFF. The CDR3 DNA reads as TGTGCCAGCAGCTTGGGACAGGGGAACACTGAAGCTTTCTTT. This sequence joins TRBV7-2 and TRBJ1-1; 9 bases agree with TRBD1. J was trimmed by 1 base and V by 3 bases; bases with no gene match: 0. The V gene's germline CDR1 is SGHTA and CDR2 FQGNSA. This CDR3 spans 14 amino acids.

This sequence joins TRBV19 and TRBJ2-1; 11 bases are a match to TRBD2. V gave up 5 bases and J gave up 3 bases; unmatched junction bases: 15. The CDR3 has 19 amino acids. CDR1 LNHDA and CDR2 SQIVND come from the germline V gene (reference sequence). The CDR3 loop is CASSPRGSGRAESYNEQFF. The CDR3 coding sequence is TGTGCCAGTAGTCCCCGCGGTAGCGGGAGGGCCGAAAGCTACAATGAGCAGTTCTTC. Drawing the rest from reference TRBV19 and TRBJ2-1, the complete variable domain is DGGITQSPKYLFRKEGQNVTLSCEQNLNHDAMYWYRQDPGQGLRLIYYSQIVNDFQKGDIAEGYSVSREKKESFPLTVTSAQKNPTAFYLCASSPRGSGRAESYNEQFFGPGTRLTVL.

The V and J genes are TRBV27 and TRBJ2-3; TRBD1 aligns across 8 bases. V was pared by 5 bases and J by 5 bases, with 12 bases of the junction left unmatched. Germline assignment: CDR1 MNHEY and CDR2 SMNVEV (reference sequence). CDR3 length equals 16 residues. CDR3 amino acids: CASSTNHRGFGDTQYF. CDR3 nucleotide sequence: TGTGCCAGCAGTACCAATCACAGGGGGTTCGGAGATACGCAGTATTTT.

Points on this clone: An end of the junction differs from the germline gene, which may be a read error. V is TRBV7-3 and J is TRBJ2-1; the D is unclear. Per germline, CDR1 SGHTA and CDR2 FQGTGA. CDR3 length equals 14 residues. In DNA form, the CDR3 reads TGTGCCAGCAGCCTCTCACCCTCCAACAATGAGCAGTTCTTC. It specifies CASSLSPSNNEQFF. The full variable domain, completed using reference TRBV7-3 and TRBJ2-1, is GAGVSQTPSNKVTEKGKYVELRCDPISGHTALYWYRQSLGQGPEFLIYFQGTGAADDSGLPNDRFFAVRPEGSVSTLKIQRTERGDSAVYLCASSLSPSNNEQFFGPGTRLTVL.

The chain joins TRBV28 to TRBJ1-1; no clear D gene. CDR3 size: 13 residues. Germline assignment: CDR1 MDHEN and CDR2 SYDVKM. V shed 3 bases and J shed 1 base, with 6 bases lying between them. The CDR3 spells CASSFRQNTEAFF. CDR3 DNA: TGTGCCAGCAGTTTTAGACAGAACACTGAAGCTTTCTTT.

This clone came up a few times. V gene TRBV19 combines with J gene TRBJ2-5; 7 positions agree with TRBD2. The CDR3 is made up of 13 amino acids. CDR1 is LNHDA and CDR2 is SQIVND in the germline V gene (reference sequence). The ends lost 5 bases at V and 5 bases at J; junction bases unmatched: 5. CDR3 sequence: CASSLSGTETQYF. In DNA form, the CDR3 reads TGTGCCAGTAGTCTAAGCGGGACGGAGACCCAGTACTTC.

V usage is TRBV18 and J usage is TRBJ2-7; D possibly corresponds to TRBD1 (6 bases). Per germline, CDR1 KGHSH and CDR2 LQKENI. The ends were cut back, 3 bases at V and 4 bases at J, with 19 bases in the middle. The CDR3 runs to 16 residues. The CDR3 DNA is TGTGCCAGCTCACCCCAAATGACAGGAAAAGGATACGAGCAGTACTTC. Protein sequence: CASSPQMTGKGYEQYF. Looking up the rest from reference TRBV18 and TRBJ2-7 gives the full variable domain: NAGVMQNPRHLVRRRGQEARLRCSPMKGHSHVYWYRQLPEEGLKFMVYLQKENIIDESGMPKERFSAEFPKEGPSILRIQQVVRGDSAAYFCASSPQMTGKGYEQYFGPGTRLTVT.

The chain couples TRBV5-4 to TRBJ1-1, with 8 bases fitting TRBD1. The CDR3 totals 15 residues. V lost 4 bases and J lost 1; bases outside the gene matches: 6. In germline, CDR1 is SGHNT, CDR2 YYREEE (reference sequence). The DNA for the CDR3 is TGTGCCAGCAGCCCACGGACAGGGCGGAACACTGAAGCTTTCTTT. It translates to CASSPRTGRNTEAFF.

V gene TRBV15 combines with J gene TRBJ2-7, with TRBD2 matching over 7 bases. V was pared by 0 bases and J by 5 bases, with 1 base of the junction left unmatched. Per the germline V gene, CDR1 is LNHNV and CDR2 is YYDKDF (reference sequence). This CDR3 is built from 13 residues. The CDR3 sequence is CATSRDRGDEQYF. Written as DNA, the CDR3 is TGTGCCACCAGCAGAGATCGGGGGGACGAGCAGTACTTC.

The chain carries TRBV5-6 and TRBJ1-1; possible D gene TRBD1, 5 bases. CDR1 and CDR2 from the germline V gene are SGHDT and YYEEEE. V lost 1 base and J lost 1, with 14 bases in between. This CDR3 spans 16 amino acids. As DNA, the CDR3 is TGTGCCAGCAGCTTGCAAGGGCTGGGGGAGAACACTGAAGCTTTCTTT. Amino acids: CASSLQGLGENTEAFF.

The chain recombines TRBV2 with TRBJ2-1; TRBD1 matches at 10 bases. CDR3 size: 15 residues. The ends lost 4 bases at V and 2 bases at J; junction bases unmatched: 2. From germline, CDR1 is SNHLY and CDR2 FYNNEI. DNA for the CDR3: TGTGCCAGCAGTGGGACAGGGGGAACCTACAATGAGCAGTTCTTC. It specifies CASSGTGGTYNEQFF.